One sample yielded the 24 T cell receptor beta chains listed below, sequenced in a study of CD8 T cell repertoires and HIV-1 epitope variants. TCRdb keeps only in-frame clones here, not all; method: immunoSEQ multiplex PCR. Among about 4,900 clones listed, less than 80% were seen once. The antigens these receptors bind are not known. The sample consisted of cultured CD8+ T cells derived from PBMCs. The receptors derive from a male donor with HIV.

The V and J genes are TRBV6-6 and TRBJ1-4; D unresolved. Trimming cost V 6 bases and J 0 bases, with 11 bases left between them. CDR3 length equals 15 residues. Germline V gene sequence: CDR1 MNHNY, CDR2 SVGAGI (reference sequence). The CDR3, as DNA: TGTGCCAGCAGGGAGGGTGGAGCAACTAATGAAAAACTGTTTTTT. This codes for CASREGGATNEKLFF.

The V gene is TRBV13, the J gene TRBJ2-1; 7 nucleotides match TRBD1. The CDR3 sequence is 17 residues long. Losses at the gene ends were 4 bases for V and 0 bases for J; bases not matched to a gene: 9. Germline V gives CDR1 PRHDT, CDR2 FYEKMQ (reference sequence). CDR3 sequence (DNA): TGTGCCAGCAGCTCTGACAGGGAGCCCCTCTCCTACAATGAGCAGTTCTTC. Translated, it gives CASSSDREPLSYNEQFF.

J is TRBJ2-7 and V is TRBV19, with D possibly being TRBD1 (6 bases). The germline V and J ends were trimmed by 1 base and 2 bases, with 9 bases remaining between them. The CDR3 is 14 residues long. Germline V CDR1 and CDR2: LNHDA, SQIVND (reference sequence). Here the CDR3 DNA reads TGTGCCAGTAGTATAGGGACAGCGACCTACGAGCAGTACTTC. This gives the protein CASSIGTATYEQYF.

This clone was detected only a few times. This chain connects TRBV12-5 to TRBJ2-7; the D gene could be TRBD1 or TRBD2 (5 bases each). Germline CDR1 and CDR2: LGHNT and FRNRAP. The CDR3 covers 11 residues. The V gene lost 4 bases and the J gene lost 6 bases, with 7 bases spanning the gap. CDR3 protein: CASGSGGEQYF. The CDR3 DNA sequence: TGTGCTAGTGGTTCTGGGGGCGAGCAGTACTTC.

V is TRBV4-2 and J is TRBJ2-1; 7 bases are shared with TRBD2. Germline V gives CDR1 LGHNA, CDR2 YNFKEQ. With V trimmed by 1 base and J by 5 bases, 14 bases remained unmatched. The CDR3 length is 18 residues. The CDR3 coding sequence is TGTGCCAGCAGCCAAGTTTCTGTCGCCAGGACTAGGGACAATGAGCAGTTCTTC. It yields the protein CASSQVSVARTRDNEQFF.

The rearrangement uses TRBV13 and TRBJ1-4; D may be TRBD1 (5 bases). CDR1 is PRHDT and CDR2 is FYEKMQ in the germline V gene (reference sequence). This CDR3 region has 13 residues. The ends were cut back, 5 bases at V and 3 bases at J, with 7 bases in the middle. The CDR3 DNA follows: TGTGCCAGCAGCGCGGGGGCTAATGAAAAACTGTTTTTT. Its translation is CASSAGANEKLFF.

This clone has just one count. V gene TRBV6-6 combines with J gene TRBJ2-1; D is ambiguous. This CDR3 is 13 amino acids long. Germline CDR1 is MNHNY and CDR2 is SVGAGI (reference sequence). V was pared by 8 bases and J by 0 bases, with 8 bases between. The CDR3 loop reads CASHVGSYNEQFF. CDR3 coding DNA: TGTGCCAGCCATGTTGGCTCCTACAATGAGCAGTTCTTC.

This chain links TRBV7-8 with TRBJ1-5, with D perhaps matching TRBD1 (5 bases). This CDR3 has 19 amino acids. Trimming shortened V by 4 bases and J by 5 bases, and 27 bases separated the two germline ends. Germline V gives CDR1 SGHVS, CDR2 FQNEAQ. The DNA of the CDR3 is TGTGCCAGCAGCTCGAAGGGGTCTTGGCGAGCCACCCGGGATCAGCCCCAGCATTTT. It codes for CASSSKGSWRATRDQPQHF.

The chain uses TRBV19 and TRBJ1-1; 9 bases align to TRBD1. Trimming at V came to 5 bases and at J to 1 base, leaving 2 bases not matched to a gene. This CDR3 is built from 14 residues. Germline lookup yields CDR1 LNHDA and CDR2 SQIVND (reference sequence). The CDR3 DNA follows: TGTGCCAGTAGTCTGGGACAGGGGAACACTGAAGCTTTCTTT. Translation gives CASSLGQGNTEAFF.

The rearrangement joins TRBV19 to TRBJ1-1, with 9 positions matching TRBD1. The germline V gene has CDR1 LNHDA and CDR2 SQIVND (reference sequence). V was pared by 5 bases and J by 3 bases, with 13 bases of the junction left unmatched. The CDR3 has 17 amino acids. CDR3 loop: CASSPGQGPYGDTEAFF. The CDR3, as DNA: TGTGCCAGTAGTCCGGGACAGGGACCATATGGGGACACTGAAGCTTTCTTT.

The rearrangement joins TRBV5-1 to TRBJ1-2; D is ambiguous. From germline, CDR1 is SGHRS and CDR2 YFSETQ. V lost 1 base and J 8 bases, leaving 21 bases between the germline ends. This CDR3 contains 16 residues. The CDR3 nucleotides read TGCGCCAGCAGCTTGACCTCGTCCGGACGCCCCTGGGGCTACACCTTC. Translated, it gives CASSLTSSGRPWGYTF.

This clone was picked up a small number of times. The chain is built from TRBV18 and TRBJ2-7; D is undetermined. The germline V gene encodes CDR1 KGHSH and CDR2 LQKENI. Trimming removed 0 bases from V and 3 bases from J, with 9 bases in between. This CDR3 region has 14 residues. CDR3 protein: CASSPPGFSYEQYF. DNA of the CDR3: TGTGCCAGCTCACCACCCGGTTTTAGCTACGAGCAGTACTTC.

The chain's CDR3 is CASSLGTGAYEQYF. CDR3 in DNA: TGTGCCAGCAGCTTAGGGACGGGCGCCTACGAGCAGTACTTC. The chain recombines TRBV7-2 with TRBJ2-7; D is ambiguous. This CDR3 is built from 14 residues. Trimming shortened V by 1 base and J by 2 bases, and 9 bases separated the two germline ends. Germline loops: CDR1 SGHTA, CDR2 FQGNSA.

Concerning this clone itself: Sequence at one end of the junction differs from germline and may be a read error. The V call is TRBV5-1, the J call TRBJ1-2; 7 bases fit TRBD1. This CDR3 has 13 amino acids. Germline CDR1 is SGHRS and CDR2 is YFSETQ. CDR3 bases: TGCGCCAGCACCTTGGACAGGCCGTATGGCTACACCTTC. Residues: CASTLDRPYGYTF.

The rearrangement uses TRBV4-3 and TRBJ1-1, with a tentative D call TRBD1 (5 bases). The CDR3 spans 15 residues. V was clipped by 0 bases and J by 1 base, with 9 bases between them. Germline CDR1 is LGHNA and CDR2 is YSLEER. The CDR3 sequence: CASSQDRGRNTEAFF. The CDR3, as DNA: TGCGCCAGCAGCCAAGATAGGGGCCGGAACACTGAAGCTTTCTTT.

The V and J genes are TRBV4-1 and TRBJ1-5; 9 bases align to TRBD1. The ends lost 4 bases at V and 4 bases at J; junction bases unmatched: 2. This CDR3 region has 14 residues. Germline CDR1 is MGHRA and CDR2 is YSYEKL. CDR3 protein: CASSPGQGNQPQHF. CDR3 sequence (DNA): TGCGCCAGCAGCCCGGGACAGGGAAATCAGCCCCAGCATTTT.

J is TRBJ2-1 and V is TRBV7-6; unclear D gene. Germline V gene lookup returns CDR1 SGHVS and CDR2 FNYEAQ. The CDR3 length is 12 residues. V lost 5 bases, J lost 10 bases, and 12 bases lay in between. The CDR3 region has the DNA TGTGCCAGCAGCCTCGACGCAGGCGAGCAGTTCTTC. Protein sequence: CASSLDAGEQFF.

There are a few counts of this clone. The chain carries TRBV7-9 and TRBJ1-2; 7 positions match TRBD1. This CDR3 spans 14 amino acids. Germline CDR1 and CDR2: SEHNR and FQNEAQ (reference sequence). J gave up 8 bases and V 1 base, and 7 bases lay outside the gene matches. This chain's CDR3 is CASSLGETGQGYTF. CDR3 in DNA: TGTGCCAGCAGCTTAGGGGAGACAGGGCAAGGCTACACCTTC.

This chain connects TRBV10-3 to TRBJ1-2; 9 bases fit TRBD1. Germline V lookup: CDR1 ENHRY, CDR2 SYGVKD. V lost 0 bases to trimming and J lost 4 bases; unmatched junction nucleotides: 3. The CDR3 is 15 residues long. DNA for the CDR3: TGTGCCATCAGTGAGTCCGGACAGGGGTCCTATGGCTACACCTTC. Its protein product is CAISESGQGSYGYTF.

The chain uses TRBV2 and TRBJ1-1, with D perhaps TRBD1 (5 bases). CDR3 length: 13 amino acids. Trimming cost V 3 bases and J 1 base, with 6 bases left between them. Germline assignment: CDR1 SNHLY and CDR2 FYNNEI. CDR3 residues: CASSEGRNTEAFF. Here the CDR3 DNA reads TGTGCCAGCAGTGAGGGGCGGAACACTGAAGCTTTCTTT.

The chain has TRBV2 and TRBJ1-1; D unresolved. V lost 3 bases and J 1 base, leaving 6 bases between the germline ends. The CDR3 length is 13 residues. Germline loops: CDR1 SNHLY, CDR2 FYNNEI. The CDR3 DNA is TGTGCCAGCAGTGACTGGGGGAACACTGAAGCTTTCTTT. As protein: CASSDWGNTEAFF.

This chain links TRBV7-2 with TRBJ2-6; D gene unclear. The CDR3 covers 15 residues. V was clipped by 1 base and J by 4 bases, with 8 bases between them. Germline CDR1 SGHTA, CDR2 FQGNSA. The CDR3 DNA sequence: TGTGCCAGCAGCTTAGGCCATCTAGGGGCCAACGTCCTGACTTTC. This sequence encodes CASSLGHLGANVLTF.

The rearrangement links TRBV6-5 to TRBJ2-1, with 9 bases lining up with TRBD2. V was clipped by 0 bases and J by 7 bases; unmatched bases: 1. Germline V CDR1 and CDR2: MNHEY, SVGAGI. CDR3 length: 14 amino acids. Written as DNA, the CDR3 is TGTGCCAGCAGTTACTCTCTAGCGGGAAATGAGCAGTTCTTC. Its translation is CASSYSLAGNEQFF.

The rearrangement links TRBV27 to TRBJ2-7; D may be TRBD2 (6 bases). CDR3 length equals 14 residues. Trimming took 2 bases from V and 0 from J, leaving 8 bases between them. Germline CDR1 reads MNHEY; CDR2 reads SMNVEV (reference sequence). In DNA, the CDR3 is TGTGCCAGCAGTTTACGGGGGATCTCCTACGAGCAGTACTTC. Translation: CASSLRGISYEQYF.